The 26 T cell receptor beta chains given below trace back to one sample, sequenced in a study of blood T cell repertoires in COVID-19. Method: immunoSEQ multiplex PCR; TCRdb's copy keeps in-frame clones and lacks some. The data hold 350,000 to 450,000 clones, with about 89% observed a single time. The sequencing input was peripheral blood. The receptor source for this set is a woman aged 55-69 years with COVID-19, enrolled during active disease.

This clone was seen only once. DNA for the CDR3: TGTGCCAGCAGCAGTAGCCGGCCCCTGACAGGCAAAAACATTCAGTACTTC. It yields the protein CASSSSRPLTGKNIQYF. The chain employs TRBV7-8 and TRBJ2-4; possible D gene TRBD1, 6 bases. CDR1 and CDR2 from the germline V gene are SGHVS and FQNEAQ. Trimming cost V 5 bases and J 3 bases, with 20 bases left between them. CDR3 length: 17 residues.

The V and J genes are TRBV28 and TRBJ2-7; 7 nucleotides match TRBD1. V was pared by 7 bases and J by 2 bases, with 5 bases of the junction left unmatched. This CDR3 is built from 13 residues. Germline CDR1 and CDR2: MDHEN and SYDVKM. In DNA form, the CDR3 reads TGTGCCAGCACCCGGGACAGTACCTACGAGCAGTACTTC. The encoded protein is CASTRDSTYEQYF.

The chain employs TRBV23-1 and TRBJ1-5; possibly TRBD1 for D (5 bases). TRBV23-1 is flagged as an ORF with uncertain function. Trimming left V 2 bases short and J 10 bases short, with 18 bases between. This CDR3 is built from 15 residues. For the CDR3, the DNA is TGCGCCAGCAGTCAAATCGATATTTACGGGGGACCCCAGCATTTT. Protein product: CASSQIDIYGGPQHF.

This clone was counted a few times. The V call is TRBV7-6, the J call TRBJ2-2, with 12 bases matching TRBD2. Germline V gene lookup returns CDR1 SGHVS and CDR2 FNYEAQ. This CDR3 has 19 residues. V was pared by 4 bases and J by 4 bases, with 13 bases of the junction left unmatched. The CDR3 DNA sequence: TGTGCCAGCAGCTCACAGCCCCTAGCGGGAGGGCGTAGCACCGGGGAGCTGTTTTTT. Residues: CASSSQPLAGGRSTGELFF.

V usage is TRBV28 and J usage is TRBJ2-3; maybe TRBD2 (7 bases). The CDR3 loop spans 17 amino acids. V dropped 4 bases and J dropped 4 bases, with 21 bases sitting between them. Germline-derived CDR1 and CDR2 are MDHEN and SYDVKM. CDR3 region: CASSSISRGGAADTQYF. The DNA for the CDR3 is TGTGCCAGCAGTTCAATATCCCGTGGGGGGGCGGCAGATACGCAGTATTTT.

V and J are TRBV3-1 (or the pseudogene TRBV3-2) and TRBJ1-2; weak D call: TRBD1 (6 bases). This CDR3 spans 15 amino acids. Trimming shortened V by 0 bases and J by 8 bases, and 16 bases separated the two germline ends. The germline CDR1 and CDR2 sequences are LGHDT and YNNKEL (reference sequence). The CDR3, as DNA: TGTGCCAGCAGCCAAGATCGGGCGGGGGCTTGGGGCTACACCTTC. As protein: CASSQDRAGAWGYTF.

The chain carries TRBV18 and TRBJ1-5, with D perhaps TRBD1 (5 bases). This CDR3 is built from 14 residues. V lost 4 bases and J lost 7, with 14 bases in between. Germline V CDR1 and CDR2: KGHSH, LQKENI. This CDR3 is CASSLGGGEQPQHF. The CDR3 DNA follows: TGTGCCAGCTCACTCGGGGGAGGAGAGCAGCCCCAGCATTTT.

The chain recombines TRBV5-6 with TRBJ1-2, with 7 positions matching TRBD1. The germline CDR1 and CDR2 sequences are SGHDT and YYEEEE. This CDR3 contains 16 residues. V dropped 4 bases and J dropped 7; count of bases not matched to a gene: 16. The CDR3 reads CASSTRAARGIGGYTF. In DNA form, the CDR3 reads TGTGCCAGCAGCACAAGAGCGGCCAGGGGGATAGGTGGCTACACCTTC. Full variable domain (missing parts from reference TRBV5-6 and TRBJ1-2): DAGVTQSPTHLIKTRGQQVTLRCSPKSGHDTVSWYQQALGQGPQFIFQYYEEEERQRGNFPDRFSGHQFPNYSSELNVNALLLGDSALYLCASSTRAARGIGGYTFGSGTRLTVV.

The chain recombines TRBV7-8 with TRBJ1-1; D may be TRBD1 (5 bases). This CDR3 is 18 amino acids long. V gave up 4 bases and J gave up 0 bases, with 21 bases separating them. Germline CDR1 reads SGHVS; CDR2 reads FQNEAQ. CDR3 sequence (DNA): TGTGCCAGCAGCTGGACCCCTGACAGACCTCATATGAACACTGAAGCTTTCTTT. This gives the protein CASSWTPDRPHMNTEAFF.

This clone appeared a few times. The rearrangement uses TRBV9 and TRBJ1-6; D might be TRBD1 (5 bases). V was shortened by 3 bases and J by 5 bases, with 12 bases between the two germline ends. Germline CDR1 reads SGDLS; CDR2 reads YYNGEE. This CDR3 region has 15 residues. The CDR3 sequence: CASSATATNNSPLHF. The CDR3 region has the DNA TGTGCCAGCAGCGCGACAGCTACAAATAATTCACCCCTCCACTTT.

In its sample, this clone was seen once. The chain carries TRBV19 and TRBJ1-4, with 7 bases lining up with TRBD1. The CDR3 loop spans 13 amino acids. J gave up 8 bases and V 7 bases, and 7 bases lay outside the gene matches. The germline V gene encodes CDR1 LNHDA and CDR2 SQIVND (reference sequence). CDR3 in amino acids: CASTPTGREKLFF. The CDR3 DNA is TGTGCCAGTACTCCGACAGGGCGAGAAAAACTGTTTTTT.

In regard to this clone: Other DNA sequences of this sample code for an identical CDR3. The J gene is TRBJ2-7, the V gene TRBV2; D is ambiguous. There are 11 residues in the CDR3. Trimming removed 7 bases at V and 1 base at J, with 5 bases between. CDR1 and CDR2 (germline): SNHLY, FYNNEI. CDR3 protein: CASTVSYEQYF. The CDR3 nucleotides read TGTGCCAGCACAGTATCCTACGAGCAGTACTTC. Combining the CDR3 with reference TRBV2 and TRBJ2-7 gives the whole variable domain EPEVTQTPSHQVTQMGQEVILRCVPISNHLYFYWYRQILGQKVEFLVSFYNNEISEKSEIFDDQFSVERPDGSNFTLKIRSTKLEDSAMYFCASTVSYEQYFGPGTRLTVT.

The chain carries TRBV2 and TRBJ2-7; a weak D match, TRBD2 (6 bases). The germline V gene has CDR1 SNHLY and CDR2 FYNNEI. With 4 bases removed from V and 4 bases from J, the gap between germline ends came to 26 bases. The CDR3 is 18 residues long. CDR3 loop: CASSGGDLSGPQTYEQYF. In nucleotides, the CDR3 is TGTGCCAGCAGTGGGGGGGACCTGAGCGGTCCCCAAACTTACGAGCAGTACTTC.

DNA for the CDR3: TGTGCCAGTAGTATCGAGAAGCGGGGCCTGTATTTT. It translates to CASSIEKRGLYF. The chain joins TRBV19 to TRBJ2-3, with 7 bases aligning to TRBD2. The germline CDR1 and CDR2 sequences are LNHDA and SQIVND (reference sequence). The V gene end was trimmed by 3 bases and the J gene end by 14 bases; junction bases not matched to a gene: 8. There are 12 residues in the CDR3.

This clone has only one observation. V usage is TRBV4-1 and J usage is TRBJ2-7, with D perhaps TRBD1 (6 bases). CDR1 is MGHRA and CDR2 is YSYEKL in the germline V gene. V shed 3 bases and J shed 0 bases, with 12 bases lying between them. This CDR3 contains 15 residues. The CDR3 nucleotides are TGCGCCAGCAGCCAGACCGGGACAAACTCCTACGAGCAGTACTTC. This encodes CASSQTGTNSYEQYF.

V is TRBV15 and J is TRBJ1-2, with no clear D. The CDR3 extends over 13 amino acids. V gave up 2 bases and J gave up 7 bases, with 11 bases separating them. Germline CDR1 reads LNHNV; CDR2 reads YYDKDF (reference sequence). This CDR3 reads CATSRPGLSGYTF. CDR3 bases: TGTGCCACCAGCAGACCCGGGTTATCTGGCTACACCTTC.

The CDR3 DNA reads as TGTGCCAGCTCATTTGAAGCGTCTGGAAACACCATATATTTT. It yields the protein CASSFEASGNTIYF. The genes are TRBV18 and TRBJ1-3, with D hard to call. Germline lookup yields CDR1 KGHSH and CDR2 LQKENI. The CDR3 totals 14 residues. V was pared by 5 bases and J by 1 base, with 9 bases between.

This chain links TRBV6-5 with TRBJ1-1, with 7 bases fitting TRBD1. The CDR3 sequence is 16 residues long. Germline V lookup: CDR1 MNHEY, CDR2 SVGAGI. With V trimmed by 2 bases and J by 0 bases, 6 bases remained unmatched. The CDR3 coding sequence is TGTGCCAGCAGTTACGCCTCCAGGGGGATGAACACTGAAGCTTTCTTT. Translating it yields CASSYASRGMNTEAFF.

This clone was observed once. The chain uses TRBV29-1 and TRBJ2-1; TRBD2 aligns across 13 bases. V dropped 7 bases and J dropped 6; count of bases not matched to a gene: 9. This CDR3 has 15 amino acids. Germline CDR1 SQVTM, CDR2 ANQGSEA. The CDR3 DNA reads TGCAGCGCCCAACCCACTAGCGGGGGGGCCAATGAGCAGTTCTTC. Translated, it gives CSAQPTSGGANEQFF.

The gene calls are TRBV12-5 and TRBJ2-1; 8 bases match TRBD2. The germline V gene has CDR1 LGHNT and CDR2 FRNRAP. The CDR3 consists of 13 residues. V lost 9 bases to trimming and J lost 3 bases; unmatched junction nucleotides: 4. Written as DNA, the CDR3 is TGTGCTAGCGGGACTAGTGGCTACAATGAGCAGTTCTTC. Protein: CASGTSGYNEQFF.

The chain links TRBV12-3 or TRBV12-4 to TRBJ1-2; TRBD1 matches at 8 bases. V shed 4 bases and J 5 bases; nucleotides not matched to a gene: 3. This CDR3 contains 13 residues. The CDR3 sequence: CASSWQGAYGYTF. CDR3 DNA: TGTGCCAGCAGTTGGCAGGGGGCGTATGGCTACACCTTC.

The chain carries TRBV10-3 and TRBJ2-7; possibly TRBD1 for D (5 bases). Deletions cut 3 bases from V and 3 bases from J, with 6 bases between. The CDR3 sequence is 12 residues long. Germline loops: CDR1 ENHRY, CDR2 SYGVKD. CDR3: CAISDDSYEQYF. The CDR3 bases are TGTGCCATCAGTGACGACAGCTACGAGCAGTACTTC.

The chain carries TRBV28 and TRBJ2-2; 8 bases agree with TRBD2. The junction had 8 bases not matched to a gene; V was cut back by 5 bases and J by 6 bases. The CDR3 spans 15 residues. CDR1 and CDR2 from the germline V gene are MDHEN and SYDVKM. The CDR3 region has the DNA TGTGCCAGCAGTGACGGGGGGGCCAATTCCGGGGAGCTGTTTTTT. This translates into CASSDGGANSGELFF.

The chain combines TRBV10-3 with TRBJ2-1; 7 bases line up with TRBD1. CDR3 size: 15 residues. Unmatched junction bases numbered 2, after V lost 2 bases and J lost 1 base. Germline V gene lookup returns CDR1 ENHRY and CDR2 SYGVKD. The CDR3 sequence: CAISEEGASYNEQFF. In nucleotides, the CDR3 is TGTGCCATCAGTGAGGAGGGGGCGTCCTACAATGAGCAGTTCTTC.

This clone was counted many times. The chain couples TRBV9 to TRBJ2-7; no clear D gene. CDR1 is SGDLS, CDR2 YYNGEE, per germline. The length of the CDR3 is 15 residues. V was trimmed by 0 bases and J by 3 bases, leaving 13 bases between them. For the CDR3, the DNA is TGTGCCAGCAGCGTAGCTCCGGAGTCCTACTACGAGCAGTACTTC. This sequence encodes CASSVAPESYYEQYF.

The gene calls are TRBV6-6 and TRBJ1-4; possibly TRBD1 for D (5 bases). There are 16 residues in the CDR3. V was shortened by 2 bases and J by 3 bases, with 13 bases between the two germline ends. CDR1 is MNHNY and CDR2 is SVGAGI in the germline V gene (reference sequence). As DNA, the CDR3 is TGTGCCAGCAGTTACATTCAGGGAGGCGCTAATGAAAAACTGTTTTTT. This gives the protein CASSYIQGGANEKLFF.